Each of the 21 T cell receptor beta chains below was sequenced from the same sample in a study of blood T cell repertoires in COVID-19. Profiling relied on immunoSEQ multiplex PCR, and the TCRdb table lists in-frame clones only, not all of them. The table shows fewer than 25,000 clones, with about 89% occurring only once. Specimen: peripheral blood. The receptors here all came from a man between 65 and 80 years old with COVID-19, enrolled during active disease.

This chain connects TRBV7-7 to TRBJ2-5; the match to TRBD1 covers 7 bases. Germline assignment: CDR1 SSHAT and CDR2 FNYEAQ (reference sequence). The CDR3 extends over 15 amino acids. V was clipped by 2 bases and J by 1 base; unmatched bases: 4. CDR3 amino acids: CASSLPDRSQETQYF. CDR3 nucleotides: TGTGCCAGCAGCTTACCGGACAGGTCCCAAGAGACCCAGTACTTC.

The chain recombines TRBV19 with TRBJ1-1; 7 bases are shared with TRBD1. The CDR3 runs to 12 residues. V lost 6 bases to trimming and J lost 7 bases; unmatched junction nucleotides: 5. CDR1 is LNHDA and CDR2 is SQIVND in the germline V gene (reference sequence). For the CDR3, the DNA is TGTGCCAGTAGCCGGAACAGGGGTGAAGCTTTCTTT. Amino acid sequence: CASSRNRGEAFF.

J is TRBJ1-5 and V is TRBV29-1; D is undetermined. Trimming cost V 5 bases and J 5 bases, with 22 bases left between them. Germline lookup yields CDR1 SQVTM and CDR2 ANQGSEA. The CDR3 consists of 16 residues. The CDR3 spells CSVQPPRGGSHQPQHF. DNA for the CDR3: TGCAGCGTTCAACCGCCCCGAGGAGGGTCACATCAGCCCCAGCATTTT.

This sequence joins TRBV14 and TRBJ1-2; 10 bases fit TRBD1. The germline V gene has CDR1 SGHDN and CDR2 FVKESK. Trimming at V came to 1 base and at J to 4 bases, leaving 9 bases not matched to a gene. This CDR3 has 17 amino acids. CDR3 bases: TGTGCCAGCAGCCAAGTAGGGGACAGGGGCTTCGGCTATGGCTACACCTTC. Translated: CASSQVGDRGFGYGYTF.

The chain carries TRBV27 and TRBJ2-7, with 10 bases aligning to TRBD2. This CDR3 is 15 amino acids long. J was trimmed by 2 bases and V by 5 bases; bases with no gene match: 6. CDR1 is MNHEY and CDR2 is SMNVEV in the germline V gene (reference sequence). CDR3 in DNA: TGTGCCAGCAGTCCCTCTAGCGGGGGAACCTACGAGCAGTACTTC. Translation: CASSPSSGGTYEQYF.

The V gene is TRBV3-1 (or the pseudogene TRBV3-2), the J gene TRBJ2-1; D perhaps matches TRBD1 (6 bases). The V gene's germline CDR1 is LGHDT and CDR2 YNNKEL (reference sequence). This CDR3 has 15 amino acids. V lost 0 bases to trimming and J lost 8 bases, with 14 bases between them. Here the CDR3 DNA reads TGTGCCAGCAGCCAAGAAAGGACAGACAAATATGAGCAGTTCTTC. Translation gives CASSQERTDKYEQFF.

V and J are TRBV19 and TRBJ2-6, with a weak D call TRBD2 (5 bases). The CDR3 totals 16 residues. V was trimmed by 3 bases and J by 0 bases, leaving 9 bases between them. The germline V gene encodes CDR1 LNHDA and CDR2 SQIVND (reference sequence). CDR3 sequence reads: CASSIRRNSGANVLTF. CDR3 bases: TGTGCCAGTAGTATTAGGAGGAACTCTGGGGCCAACGTCCTGACTTTC.

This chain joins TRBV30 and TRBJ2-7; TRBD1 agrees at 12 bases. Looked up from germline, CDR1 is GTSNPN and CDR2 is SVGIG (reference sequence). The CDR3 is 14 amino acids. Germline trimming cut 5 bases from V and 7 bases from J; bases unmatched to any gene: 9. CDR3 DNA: TGTGCCTGGGGGGGACAGGGGGCGTTATGGGAGCAGTACTTC. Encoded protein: CAWGGQGALWEQYF.

CDR3: CASSKDRVATEAFF. CDR3 DNA: TGTGCCAGTAGTAAGGACAGGGTGGCTACTGAAGCTTTCTTT. The chain links TRBV19 to TRBJ1-1, with 8 bases that match TRBD1. CDR1 and CDR2 (germline): LNHDA, SQIVND (reference sequence). The CDR3 is 14 residues long. After removal of 4 bases from V and 5 bases from J, the junction contained 6 bases not matched to a gene.

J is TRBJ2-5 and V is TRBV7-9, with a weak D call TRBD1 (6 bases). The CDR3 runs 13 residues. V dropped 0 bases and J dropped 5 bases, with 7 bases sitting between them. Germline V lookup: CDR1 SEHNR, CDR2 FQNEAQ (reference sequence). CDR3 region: CASSLADRETQYF. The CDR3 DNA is TGTGCCAGCAGCTTAGCAGACAGGGAGACCCAGTACTTC.

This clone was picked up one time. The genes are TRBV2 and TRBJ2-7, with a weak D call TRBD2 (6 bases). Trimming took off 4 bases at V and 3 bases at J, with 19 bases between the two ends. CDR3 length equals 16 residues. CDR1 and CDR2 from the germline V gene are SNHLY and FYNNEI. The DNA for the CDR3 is TGTGCCAGCAGTGTGGAGGGGCCCGGGAGATTCTACGAGCAGTACTTC. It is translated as CASSVEGPGRFYEQYF.

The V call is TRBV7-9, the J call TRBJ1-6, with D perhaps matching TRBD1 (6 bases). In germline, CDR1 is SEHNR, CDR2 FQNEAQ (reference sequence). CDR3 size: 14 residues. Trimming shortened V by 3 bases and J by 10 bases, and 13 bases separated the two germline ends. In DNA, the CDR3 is TGTGCCAGCAGCTTGGGGGGGGCAAAGTCACCCCTCCACTTT. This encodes CASSLGGAKSPLHF.

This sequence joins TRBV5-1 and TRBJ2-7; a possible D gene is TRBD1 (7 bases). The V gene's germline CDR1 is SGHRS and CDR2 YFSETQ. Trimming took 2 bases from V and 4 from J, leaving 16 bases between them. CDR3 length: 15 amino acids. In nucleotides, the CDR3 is TGCGCCAGCAGCTTCCTCAGGGGGGAAACTTACGAGCAGTACTTC. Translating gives CASSFLRGETYEQYF. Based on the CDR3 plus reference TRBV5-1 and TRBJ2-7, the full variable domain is KAGVTQTPRYLIKTRGQQVTLSCSPISGHRSVSWYQQTPGQGLQFLFEYFSETQRNKGNFPGRFSGRQFSNSRSEMNVSTLELGDSALYLCASSFLRGETYEQYFGPGTRLTVT.

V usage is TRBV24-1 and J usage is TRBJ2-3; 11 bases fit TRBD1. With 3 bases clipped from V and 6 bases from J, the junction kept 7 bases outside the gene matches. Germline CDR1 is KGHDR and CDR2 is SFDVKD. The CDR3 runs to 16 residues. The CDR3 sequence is CATSDPGQGGSDTQYF. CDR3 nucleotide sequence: TGTGCCACCAGTGATCCGGGACAGGGGGGTTCGGATACGCAGTATTTT.

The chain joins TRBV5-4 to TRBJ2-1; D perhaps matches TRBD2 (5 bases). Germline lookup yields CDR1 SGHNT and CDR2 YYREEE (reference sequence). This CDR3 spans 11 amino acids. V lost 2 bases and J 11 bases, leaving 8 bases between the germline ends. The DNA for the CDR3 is TGTGCCAGCAGCTTAAAGCGGCAGCAGTTCTTC. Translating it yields CASSLKRQQFF.

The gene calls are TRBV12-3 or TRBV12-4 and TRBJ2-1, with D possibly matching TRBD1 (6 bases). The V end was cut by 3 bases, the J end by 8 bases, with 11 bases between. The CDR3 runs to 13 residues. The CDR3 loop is CASSFAGVHEQFF. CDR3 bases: TGTGCCAGCAGTTTTGCAGGGGTACATGAGCAGTTCTTC.

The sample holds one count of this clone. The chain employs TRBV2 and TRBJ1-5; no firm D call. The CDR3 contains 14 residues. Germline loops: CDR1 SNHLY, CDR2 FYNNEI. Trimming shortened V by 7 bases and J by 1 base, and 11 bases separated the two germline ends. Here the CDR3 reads CASNQDGSNQPQHF. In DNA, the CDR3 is TGTGCCAGCAACCAAGACGGGAGCAATCAGCCCCAGCATTTT.

The CDR3 region has the DNA TGTGCCAGCAGTGCTCTTTCAGGGGCTTCTCAAGAGACCCAGTACTTC. This codes for CASSALSGASQETQYF. The rearrangement joins TRBV6-1 to TRBJ2-5; possibly TRBD1 for D (6 bases). The V end lost 4 bases, the J end lost 2 bases, and 17 bases lay between the germline ends. CDR1 and CDR2 from the germline V gene are MNHNS and SASEGT. This CDR3 is 16 amino acids long.

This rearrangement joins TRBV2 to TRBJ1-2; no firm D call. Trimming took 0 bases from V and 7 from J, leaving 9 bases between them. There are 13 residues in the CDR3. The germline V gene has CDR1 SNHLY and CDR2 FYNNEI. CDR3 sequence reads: CASSEARLSGYTF. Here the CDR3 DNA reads TGTGCCAGCAGTGAAGCCCGACTTTCTGGCTACACCTTC.

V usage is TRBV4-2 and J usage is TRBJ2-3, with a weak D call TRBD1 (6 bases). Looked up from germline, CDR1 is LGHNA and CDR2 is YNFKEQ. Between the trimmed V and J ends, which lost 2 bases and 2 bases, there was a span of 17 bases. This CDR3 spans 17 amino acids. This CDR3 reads CASSQTPPRTDTDTQYF. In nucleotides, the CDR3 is TGTGCCAGCAGCCAAACCCCTCCTAGGACAGACACAGATACGCAGTATTTT.

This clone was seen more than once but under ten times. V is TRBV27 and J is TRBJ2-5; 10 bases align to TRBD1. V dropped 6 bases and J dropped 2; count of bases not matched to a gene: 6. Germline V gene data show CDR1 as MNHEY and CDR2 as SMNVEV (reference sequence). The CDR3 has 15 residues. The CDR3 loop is CASRPDRGSQETQYF. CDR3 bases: TGTGCCAGCAGACCGGACAGGGGGTCGCAAGAGACCCAGTACTTC.